What follows describes a single T cell receptor beta chain. Its antigen has not been determined. Per-base quality was not reported, and no clone a single base away is much larger than it. This entry is derived from a study of blood T cell repertoires in COVID-19 (dated by TCRdb to the early 2020s). Broadly, across the study: Samples covering the acute and convalescent phases of COVID-19 were provided by collaborators in the United States, Italy and Spain. Sample metadata almost always included a de-identified subject ID, COVID-19 status, age in years and sex. Where HLA class I and class II types were available, the types were taken from metadata supplied by the sample provider, not from assay-based typing. The dataset comprised deeply sampled blood TCRbeta repertoires from subjects exposed to, actively infected with, or recovered from COVID-19. The material from the prospective study consisted of cDNA or gDNA derived from T cells, B-cell-depleted T cells, or PBMCs. The repertoires were made available in a free public database intended to serve as a resource for research on the immune response to SARS-CoV-2. Samples were obtained from the ongoing ImmuneRACE study (first 160 participants) and from some 1,300 subjects provided by 6 global collaborators.

Here is what the overall study found, with its caveats: The quantity of clinical and demographic metadata differed by source and by participant and was supplied without curation.

The CDR3 starts with the cysteine, ends with the phenylalanine, and has 17 residues. The read is trimmed to its CDR3 DNA, 51 bases read in frame from base 1. V is cut by 4 bases and J by 11 bases, and the space between the germline ends is 24 bases. Reading the germline V gene gives CDR1 SNHLY and CDR2 FYNNEI. The immunoSEQ Assay, a bias-controlled multiplex PCR, was used to amplify TCRbeta CDR3 regions from genomic DNA. The source study handled its data this way. Within the assay, amplification of reference gene primers was used to estimate how many nucleated cells each sample contained. To quantify the absolute abundance of each unique TCRbeta CDR3 rearrangement, sequence reads were collapsed and filtered. Productive Simpson clonality was computed per sample as the square root of Simpson's diversity index over productive rearrangements. What TCRdb holds here is the immuneACCESS table cut down to in-frame rearrangements. Part of the clones is not present; checked against another copy, under half of the missing clones reflect an unresolved V gene, and the others are unexplained. That table is the source of V, J and clone size, and D and trimming were worked out from the DNA. This sample is represented by a few hundred thousand clones; 85% to 90% of them were singletons. The top ten hold around 1.3% of the sample.

Participants in the prospective study were enrolled through a virtual design, were aged about 18 to 100 years, and lived in roughly 24 United States geographic areas. To assign participants to cohorts, the prospective study relied on clinical history that participants themselves reported in a screening survey and a study questionnaire. Recovered participants in ImmuneRACE Cohort 3 were defined by two consecutive negative NP/OP PCR tests, clearance by a healthcare professional, or resolution of symptoms. Mobile phlebotomists in the prospective study collected whole blood, serum and a nasopharyngeal or oropharyngeal swab from every participant. Additional blood draws and questionnaires over an approximately two-month period could optionally be provided by prospective study participants. Before DNA extraction, blood samples from the prospective study were shipped at room temperature or frozen.

The chain uses TRBV2 and TRBJ1-6; the D gene identity is not certain. Sequenced material: PBMCs or T cells enriched from blood (not recorded which). The TCR was taken from a man younger than 40 who had recovered from COVID-19. The CDR3 in this case is CASSVVLIRVRAAPLHF. The DNA is as follows: TGTGCCAGCAGTGTTGTCTTAATCCGGGTTCGTGCTGCACCCCTCCACTTT.